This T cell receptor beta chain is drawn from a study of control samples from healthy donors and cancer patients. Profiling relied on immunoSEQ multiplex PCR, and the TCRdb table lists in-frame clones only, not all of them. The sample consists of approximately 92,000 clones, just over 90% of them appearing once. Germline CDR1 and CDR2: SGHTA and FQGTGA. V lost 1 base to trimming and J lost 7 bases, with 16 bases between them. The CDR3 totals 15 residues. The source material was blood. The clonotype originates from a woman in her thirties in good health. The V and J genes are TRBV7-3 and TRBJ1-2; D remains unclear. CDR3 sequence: CASSLSPQIRGGYTF. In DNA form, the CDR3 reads TGTGCCAGCAGCTTAAGTCCACAGATCAGAGGTGGCTACACCTTC.